This T cell receptor beta chain was identified in a study of blood T cell repertoires in COVID-19. Germline V gene sequence: CDR1 LNHDA, CDR2 SQIVND (reference sequence). V was trimmed by 5 bases and J by 6 bases, leaving 14 bases between them. The CDR3 loop spans 14 amino acids. Some clones are missing from TCRdb's copy, which holds only in-frame ones; the method was immunoSEQ multiplex PCR. The sample records approximately 85,000 clones, around 89% being singletons. Input material: peripheral blood. V gene TRBV19 combines with J gene TRBJ1-5, with a tentative D call TRBD1 (6 bases). The receptor comes from a woman at least 80 years old with active or convalescent COVID-19. The CDR3 DNA reads TGTGCCAGTAGTCCCAGGGGTAGTTTTCAGCCCCAGCATTTT. Its protein is CASSPRGSFQPQHF.